Listed below are T cell receptor beta chains from one sample, sequenced in a study of T-cell memory formation after mild COVID-19. TCRdb itself ran the 5' RACE reads through MiXCR, one entry per CDR3 protein. Of 300,000 to 400,000 distinct CDR3 sequences in the sample, 13% to 15% were seen once. The sequenced material came from PBMCs or a T cell subset sorted from them (not recorded which). These receptors were taken from a man aged 18 to 35 who had mild COVID-19 (a few samples of this study predate the infection). Cell type and time point are not known. CDR3s include the opening cysteine and the closing phenylalanine or tryptophan. D genes are given only for firm matches. Expanded clones get a size class; other rows say once, few or many, or leave the size out.

NA | TRBJ1-6 | TRBV15 | NA | TGTGCCACCAGCAGAGACAGGGTCAATTCACCCCTCCACTTT | CATSRDRVNSPLHF
NA | TRBJ2-5 | TRBV20-1 | once | TGCAGTGCTAGCCCGGGGCAAGAGACCCAGTACTTC | CSASPGQETQYF
TRBD2 | TRBJ2-7 | TRBV5-1 | few | TGCGCCAGCAGCTCGTGGGAGGGCCCGATCTACGAGCAGTACTTC | CASSSWEGPIYEQYF
NA | TRBJ2-5 | TRBV5-1 | few | TGCGCCAGCTGCCTAGACATCTCCGGGGAGACCCAGTACTTC | CASCLDISGETQYF
TRBD1 | TRBJ1-1 | TRBV6-1 | NA | TGTGCCAGCAGTGCGGGACAGGGAAAGGAAGCTTTCTTT | CASSAGQGKEAFF
TRBD2 | TRBJ2-7 | TRBV5-6 | NA | TGTGCCAGCAGCTCGGGGGGGACTTGGTCACGCTACTTC | CASSSGGTWSRYF
NA | TRBJ1-1 | TRBV5-5 | few | TGTGCCAGCAGCTTGGTCGGGCGGTTCAGCGATGCTGAAGCTTTCTTT | CASSLVGRFSDAEAFF
NA | TRBJ1-5 | TRBV27 | few | TGTGCCAGCAGCTACGCTCATCGCAATCAGCCCCAGCATTTT | CASSYAHRNQPQHF
NA | TRBJ1-4 | TRBV9 | few | TGTGCCAGCAGCCCACAGACAACTAATGAAAAACTGTTTTTT | CASSPQTTNEKLFF
TRBD1 | TRBJ2-7 | TRBV6-2/TRBV6-3 | NA | TGTGCCAGCAGTGAACCGGGACAGTCCTACGAGCAGTACTTC | CASSEPGQSYEQYF
NA | TRBJ2-1 | TRBV20-1 | NA | TGCAGTGCCTTCTCCAGGGAAGGTTCTTCCTACAATGAGCAGTTCTTC | CSAFSREGSSYNEQFF
TRBD2 | TRBJ2-2 | TRBV4-1 | NA | TGCGCCCTCAGCGGGGAGAACGGGGAGCTGTTTTTT | CALSGENGELFF
NA | TRBJ1-5 | TRBV12-3/TRBV12-4 | few | TGTGCCAGCAGTCCCGATAGACAAATCAATCAGCCCCAGCATTTT | CASSPDRQINQPQHF
TRBD2 | TRBJ2-7 | TRBV2 | few | TGTGCCAGCGGACTAGCGGGGGAAAGGGCCTACGAGCAGTACTTC | CASGLAGERAYEQYF
TRBD2 | TRBJ2-1 | TRBV19 | NA | TGTGCCAGTAGTTTAGGACTAGCAAACTACAATGAGCAGTTCTTC | CASSLGLANYNEQFF
NA | TRBJ1-5 | TRBV6-5 | NA | TGTGCCAGCAGTCCCGTTGTCTATAGCAATCAGCCCCAGCATTTT | CASSPVVYSNQPQHF